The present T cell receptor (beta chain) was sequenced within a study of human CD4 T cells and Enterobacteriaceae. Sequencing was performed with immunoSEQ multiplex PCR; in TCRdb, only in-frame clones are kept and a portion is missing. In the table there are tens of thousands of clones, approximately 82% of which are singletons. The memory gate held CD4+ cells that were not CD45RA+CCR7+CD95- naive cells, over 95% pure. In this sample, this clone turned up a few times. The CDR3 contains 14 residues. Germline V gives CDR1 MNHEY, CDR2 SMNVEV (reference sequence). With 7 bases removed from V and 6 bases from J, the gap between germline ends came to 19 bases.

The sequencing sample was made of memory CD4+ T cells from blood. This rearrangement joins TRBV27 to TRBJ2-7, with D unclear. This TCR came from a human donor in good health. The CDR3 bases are TGTGCCAGCACCGCGGATTCCCGCTTCGGCGAGCAGTACTTC. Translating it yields CASTADSRFGEQYF.